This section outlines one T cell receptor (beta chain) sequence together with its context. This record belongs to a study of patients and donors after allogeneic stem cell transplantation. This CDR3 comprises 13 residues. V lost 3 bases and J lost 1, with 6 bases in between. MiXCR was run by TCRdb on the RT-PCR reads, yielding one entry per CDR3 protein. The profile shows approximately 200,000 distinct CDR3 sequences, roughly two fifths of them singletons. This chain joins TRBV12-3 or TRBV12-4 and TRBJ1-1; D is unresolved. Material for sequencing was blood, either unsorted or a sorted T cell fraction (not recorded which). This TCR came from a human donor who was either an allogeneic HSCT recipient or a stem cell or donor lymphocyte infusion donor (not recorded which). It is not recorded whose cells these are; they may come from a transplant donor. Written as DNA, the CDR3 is TGTGCCAGCAGTTTTCCTTGGAACACTGAAGCTTTCTTT. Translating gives CASSFPWNTEAFF.